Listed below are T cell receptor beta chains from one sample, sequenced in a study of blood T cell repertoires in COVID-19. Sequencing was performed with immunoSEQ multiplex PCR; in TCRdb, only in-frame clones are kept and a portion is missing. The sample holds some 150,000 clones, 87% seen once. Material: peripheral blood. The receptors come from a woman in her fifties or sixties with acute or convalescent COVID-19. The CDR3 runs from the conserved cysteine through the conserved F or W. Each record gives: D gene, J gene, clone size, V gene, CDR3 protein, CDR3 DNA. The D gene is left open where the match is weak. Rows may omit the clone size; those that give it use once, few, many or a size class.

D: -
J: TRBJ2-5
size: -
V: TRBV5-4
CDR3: CASSLGGVRQETQYF
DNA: TGTGCCAGCAGCTTGGGGGGGGTTCGGCAAGAGACCCAGTACTTC

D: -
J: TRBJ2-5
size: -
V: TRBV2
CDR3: CASREGRLQETQYF
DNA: TGTGCCAGCAGAGAGGGTAGGCTTCAAGAGACCCAGTACTTC

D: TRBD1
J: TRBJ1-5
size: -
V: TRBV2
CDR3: CASRGDGQGRGNQPQHF
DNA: TGTGCCAGCAGGGGGGACGGACAGGGACGAGGCAATCAGCCCCAGCATTTT

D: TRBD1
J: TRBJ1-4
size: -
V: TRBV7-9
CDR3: CASSSTGFTNEKLFF
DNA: TGTGCCAGCAGCTCGACAGGGTTTACTAATGAAAAACTGTTTTTT

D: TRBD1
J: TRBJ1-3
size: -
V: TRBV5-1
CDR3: CASSLTGGQSSGNTIYF
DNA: TGCGCCAGCAGCTTGACAGGGGGTCAGTCCTCTGGAAACACCATATATTTT

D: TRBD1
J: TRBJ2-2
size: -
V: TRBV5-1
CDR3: CASRPTGQGNTGELFF
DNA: TGCGCCAGCAGACCAACGGGACAGGGGAACACCGGGGAGCTGTTTTTT

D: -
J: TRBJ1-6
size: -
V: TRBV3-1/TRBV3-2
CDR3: CASSQDGPGYNSPLHF
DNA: TGTGCCAGCAGCCAAGATGGCCCTGGCTATAATTCACCCCTCCACTTT

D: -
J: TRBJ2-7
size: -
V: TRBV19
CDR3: CASSVHRASYEQYF
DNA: TGTGCCAGTAGTGTTCACAGGGCCTCCTACGAGCAGTACTTC

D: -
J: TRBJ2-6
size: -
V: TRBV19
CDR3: CASSIDLGGTSGANVLTF
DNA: TGTGCCAGTAGTATAGATCTAGGAGGAACCTCTGGGGCCAACGTCCTGACTTTC

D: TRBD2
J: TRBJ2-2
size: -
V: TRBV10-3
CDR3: CAISELRGSGENTGELFF
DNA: TGTGCCATCAGTGAGTTGAGAGGAAGCGGGGAGAACACCGGGGAGCTGTTTTTT

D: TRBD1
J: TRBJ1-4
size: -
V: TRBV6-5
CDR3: CASSQGAVREKLFF
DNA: TGTGCCAGCAGCCAGGGGGCGGTTCGTGAAAAACTGTTTTTT

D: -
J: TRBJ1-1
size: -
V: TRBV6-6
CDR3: CASSYYLEAFF
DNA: TGTGCCAGCAGTTACTATCTTGAAGCTTTCTTT

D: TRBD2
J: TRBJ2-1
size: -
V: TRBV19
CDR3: CASSIGGTSGRVHEQFF
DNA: TGTGCCAGTAGTATAGGAGGGACTAGCGGGAGGGTCCATGAGCAGTTCTTC

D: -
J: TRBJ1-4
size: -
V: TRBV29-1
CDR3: CSVGTGFKNEKLFF
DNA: TGCAGCGTTGGGACGGGATTTAAGAATGAAAAACTGTTTTTT

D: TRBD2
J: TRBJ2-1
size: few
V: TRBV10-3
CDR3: CAISPRGGMGNEQFF
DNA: TGTGCCATCAGCCCCCGGGGGGGCATGGGCAATGAGCAGTTCTTC

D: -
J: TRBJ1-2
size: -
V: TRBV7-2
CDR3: CASSPSRDGYTF
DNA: TGTGCCAGCAGCCCCTCGCGAGATGGCTACACCTTC

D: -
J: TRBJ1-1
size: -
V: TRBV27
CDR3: CASSFLTNTEAFF
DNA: TGTGCCAGCAGTTTCTTGACTAACACTGAAGCTTTCTTT

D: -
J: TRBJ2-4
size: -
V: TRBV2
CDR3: CASREQGNKNIQYF
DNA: TGTGCCAGCAGGGAACAGGGCAACAAAAACATTCAGTACTTC

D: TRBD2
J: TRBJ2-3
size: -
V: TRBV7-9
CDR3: CATQRESFTDTQYF
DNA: TGTGCGACTCAGCGGGAAAGTTTCACAGATACGCAGTATTTT

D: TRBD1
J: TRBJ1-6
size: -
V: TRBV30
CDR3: CAFRDRDDSPLHF
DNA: TGTGCCTTCCGGGACAGGGACGATTCACCCCTCCACTTT

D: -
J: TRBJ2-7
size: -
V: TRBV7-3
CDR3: CASSLGVGSSYEQYF
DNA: TGTGCCAGCAGCTTGGGAGTAGGTTCATCCTACGAGCAGTACTTC

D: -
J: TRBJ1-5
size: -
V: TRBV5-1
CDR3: CASSLERDQPQHF
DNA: TGCGCCAGCAGCTTGGAGAGGGATCAGCCCCAGCATTTT

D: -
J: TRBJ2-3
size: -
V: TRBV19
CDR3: CASTAGVTSWNTQYF
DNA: TGTGCCAGTACCGCGGGCGTGACTTCATGGAATACGCAGTATTTT

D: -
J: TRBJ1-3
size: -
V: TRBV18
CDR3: CASSQSQESSGNTIYF
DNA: TGTGCCAGCTCACAGTCCCAGGAAAGCTCTGGAAACACCATATATTTT

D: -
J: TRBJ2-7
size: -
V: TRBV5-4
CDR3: CASSLVEGEEQYF
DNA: TGTGCCAGCAGCTTGGTTGAGGGTGAGGAGCAGTACTTC

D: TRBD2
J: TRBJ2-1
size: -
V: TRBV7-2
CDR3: CASSRNSGFSNEQFF
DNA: TGTGCCAGCAGTCGCAATAGCGGGTTTTCCAATGAGCAGTTCTTC

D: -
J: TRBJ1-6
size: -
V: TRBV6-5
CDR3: CASSYGGSSYNSPLHF
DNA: TGTGCCAGCAGTTACGGTGGGAGCTCCTATAATTCACCCCTCCACTTT

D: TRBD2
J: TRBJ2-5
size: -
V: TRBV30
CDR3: CAWSPRGLVAQETQYF
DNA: TGTGCCTGGAGTCCCCGGGGACTAGTAGCACAAGAGACCCAGTACTTC

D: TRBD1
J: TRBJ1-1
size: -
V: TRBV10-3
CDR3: CAIKQSRGVNTEAFF
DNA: TGTGCCATCAAACAGTCCAGGGGGGTGAACACTGAAGCTTTCTTT

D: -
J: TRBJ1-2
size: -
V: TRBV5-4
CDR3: CASSPGGYGYTF
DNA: TGTGCCAGCAGCCCTGGCGGCTATGGCTACACCTTC

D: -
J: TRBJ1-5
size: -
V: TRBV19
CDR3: CATAGGGGSGPQHF
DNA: TGTGCCACTGCGGGGGGGGGCGGAAGCGGGCCCCAGCATTTT

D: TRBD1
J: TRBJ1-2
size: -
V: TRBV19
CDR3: CASSIGDRGLNGYTF
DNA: TGTGCCAGTAGTATTGGGGACAGGGGGTTGAATGGCTACACCTTC

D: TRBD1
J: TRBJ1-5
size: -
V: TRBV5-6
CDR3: CASSLGRDRGQPQHF
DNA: TGTGCCAGCAGCTTGGGGCGGGACAGGGGTCAGCCCCAGCATTTT

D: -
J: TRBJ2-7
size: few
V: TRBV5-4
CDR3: CASSLGGSSYEQYF
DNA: TGTGCCAGCAGCTTGGGTGGCAGCTCCTACGAGCAGTACTTC

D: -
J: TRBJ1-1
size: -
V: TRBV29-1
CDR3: CSVGTGVLAEAFF
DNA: TGCAGCGTCGGCACGGGAGTTTTGGCTGAAGCTTTCTTT

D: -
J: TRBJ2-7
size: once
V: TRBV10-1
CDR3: CARYESWSYEQYF
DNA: TGCGCCAGATACGAATCCTGGAGCTACGAGCAGTACTTC

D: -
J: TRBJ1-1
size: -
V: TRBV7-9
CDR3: CASSSESEAFF
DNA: TGTGCCAGCAGCTCAGAATCTGAAGCTTTCTTT

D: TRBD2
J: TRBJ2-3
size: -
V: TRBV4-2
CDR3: CASSQDSTSGGADTQYF
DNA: TGTGCCAGCAGCCAGGACTCTACTAGCGGGGGAGCAGATACGCAGTATTTT

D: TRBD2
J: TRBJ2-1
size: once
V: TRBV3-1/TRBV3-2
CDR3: CASSQAGTSGSEQFF
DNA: TGTGCCAGCAGCCAAGCCGGGACTAGCGGGAGTGAGCAGTTCTTC

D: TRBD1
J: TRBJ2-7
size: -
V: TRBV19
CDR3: CASSPIQGIYEQYF
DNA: TGTGCCAGTAGTCCGATACAGGGGATCTACGAGCAGTACTTC

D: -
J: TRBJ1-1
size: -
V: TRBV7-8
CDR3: CASSIKGYTEAFF
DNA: TGTGCCAGCAGCATCAAGGGGTACACTGAAGCTTTCTTT

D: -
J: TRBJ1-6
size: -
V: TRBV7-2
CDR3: CASSPLAQRNSPLHF
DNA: TGTGCCAGCAGCCCTCTGGCGCAGAGGAATTCACCCCTCCACTTT

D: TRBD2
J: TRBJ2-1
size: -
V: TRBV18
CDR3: CASSTRTSGRIYNEQFF
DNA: TGTGCCAGCTCGACAAGGACTAGCGGGAGGATCTACAATGAGCAGTTCTTC

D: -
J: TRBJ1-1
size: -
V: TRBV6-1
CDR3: CASSDRGLGTEAFF
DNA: TGTGCCAGCAGTGACAGGGGCCTGGGCACTGAAGCTTTCTTT

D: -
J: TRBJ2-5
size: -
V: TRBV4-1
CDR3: CASSQRYQETQYF
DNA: TGCGCCAGCAGCCAGCGATACCAAGAGACCCAGTACTTC

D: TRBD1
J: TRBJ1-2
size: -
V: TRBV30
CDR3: CACRTGVYGYTF
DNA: TGTGCCTGCCGGACAGGGGTCTATGGCTACACCTTC

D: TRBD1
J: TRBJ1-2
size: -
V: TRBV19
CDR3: CASTSPTGGAPTF
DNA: TGTGCCAGTACCTCTCCGACAGGGGGCGCACCCACCTTC

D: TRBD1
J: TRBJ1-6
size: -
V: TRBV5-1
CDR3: CASSSGTANSPLHF
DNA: TGCGCCAGCAGCTCCGGGACAGCCAATTCACCCCTCCACTTT

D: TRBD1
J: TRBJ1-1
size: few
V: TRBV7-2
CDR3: CASSYSGDRNTEAFF
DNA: TGTGCCAGCAGTTACTCGGGGGACAGGAACACTGAAGCTTTCTTT